The 20 T cell receptor delta chains in this list originate from one sample, sequenced in a study of Vδ1+ human thymocytes (dated by TCRdb to about 2018). Study-wide conclusions, independent of this receptor: Unlike the oligoclonal repertoires in peripheral blood, the thymic TRG and TRD repertoires appeared highly polyclonal, with Gaussian CDR3 length distributions.

The sequencer listed for this sample is Illumina MiSeq. RNA was isolated using the RNeasy mini kit, and reverse transcription was performed with Superscript III. Multiplex PCR was used to generate CDR3 amplicons, with pooled V-gene forward primers and a constant-region reverse primer carrying Illumina adaptor overhangs. TCRdb processed the public reads again with the CATT caller, after which rows with matching DNA were combined. The sample has about 75,000 delta-chain clones on record, more than 30% of them singletons. The ten biggest clones cover over 0.2% of the sample. Antigen specificity for these receptors is unknown. Sample: Vdelta1+ gamma-delta thymocytes from the thymus. The meaning of the sample's cell subset or site label: FACS-sorted CD3+ TCRalphabeta- TCRVdelta1+ TCRVdelta2- thymocytes. These receptor sequences come from a boy less than two years old who had congenital heart surgery.

The chain recombines TRDV1 with TRDJ1; 7 bases are a match to TRDD3. The CDR3 has 20 residues. Germline assignment: CDR1 TSWWSYY and CDR2 QGS. V dropped 1 base and J dropped 0; count of bases not matched to a gene: 17. DNA of the CDR3: TGTGCTCTTGGGGAACGAGTATGGGGGACTGGGGAACCGTACACCGATAAACTCATCTTT. It encodes CALGERVWGTGEPYTDKLIF.

There are a few counts of this clone. The chain employs TRDV1 and TRDJ1; D perhaps matches TRDD3 (5 bases). V was clipped by 6 bases and J by 3 bases, with 8 bases between them. CDR1 and CDR2 from the germline V gene are TSWWSYY and QGS. The CDR3 extends over 12 amino acids. Here the CDR3 reads CALGRISDKLIF. CDR3 nucleotide sequence: TGTGCTCTTGGAAGGATATCCGATAAACTCATCTTT.

The gene calls are TRDV1 and TRDJ1; 9 nucleotides line up with TRDD3. Germline V lookup: CDR1 TSWWSYY, CDR2 QGS. Trimming at V came to 3 bases and at J to 0 bases, leaving 20 bases not matched to a gene. The CDR3 has 21 amino acids. The CDR3 nucleotides read TGTGCTCTTGGGGATTGCTACGGGTCGTACTGGGGGAAGCCGTACACCGATAAACTCATCTTT. Translating it yields CALGDCYGSYWGKPYTDKLIF.

This clone was picked up a small number of times. This chain uses TRDV1 with TRDJ1, with TRDD3 identical over 8 bases. This CDR3 has 19 residues. Germline-derived CDR1 and CDR2 are TSWWSYY and QGS. Trimming cost V 1 base and J 3 bases; bases outside gene matches: 16. The CDR3 DNA reads as TGTGCTCTTGGGGAACGGATCCTACGGTGGGGGATTGGGTCCGATAAACTCATCTTT. Its protein product is CALGERILRWGIGSDKLIF.

The chain is built from TRDV1 and TRDJ1; 7 bases agree with TRDD3. The germline V gene encodes CDR1 TSWWSYY and CDR2 QGS. With V trimmed by 5 bases and J by 2 bases, 17 bases remained unmatched. CDR3 length: 18 amino acids. As DNA, the CDR3 is TGTGCTCTTGGGTGTCCTGGGACGGGGGATCGAGGGACCGATAAACTCATCTTT. This gives the protein CALGCPGTGDRGTDKLIF.

The chain recombines TRDV1 with TRDJ1; 12 nucleotides align to TRDD3. This CDR3 region has 23 residues. Trimming took 0 bases from V and 2 from J; bases not matched to a gene: 22. CDR1 TSWWSYY and CDR2 QGS come from the germline V gene. The CDR3 DNA follows: TGTGCTCTTGGGGAACTGTTAATGTCGGTGGTGCTGGGGGATACGCCTAGTACCGATAAACTCATCTTT. Translation gives CALGELLMSVVLGDTPSTDKLIF.

The V gene is TRDV1, the J gene TRDJ1; D gene unclear. The CDR3 extends over 15 amino acids. CDR1 and CDR2 (germline): TSWWSYY, QGS. The V end was cut by 0 bases, the J end by 3 bases, with 11 bases between. CDR3 residues: CALGELLGASDKLIF. As DNA, the CDR3 is TGTGCTCTTGGGGAACTCTTGGGCGCGTCCGATAAACTCATCTTT.

The chain is built from TRDV1 and TRDJ1, with 10 bases matching TRDD3. The germline V gene encodes CDR1 TSWWSYY and CDR2 QGS. There are 21 residues in the CDR3. Trimming cost V 1 base and J 3 bases; bases outside gene matches: 20. This CDR3 is CALGERRFLPWGIHEADKLIF. CDR3 DNA sequence: TGTGCTCTTGGGGAACGGCGCTTCCTACCTTGGGGGATACATGAAGCCGATAAACTCATCTTT.

This clone was picked up a small number of times. The chain has TRDV1 and TRDJ1; D unclear. Trimming left V 3 bases short and J 4 bases short, with 18 bases between. Germline lookup yields CDR1 TSWWSYY and CDR2 QGS. The CDR3 sequence is 16 residues long. The CDR3 sequence is CALGDSTGTNGDKLIF. Here the CDR3 DNA reads TGTGCTCTTGGGGACTCAACCGGGACGAATGGCGATAAACTCATCTTT.

This chain links TRDV1 with TRDJ1; D possibly corresponds to TRDD3 (5 bases). Germline assignment: CDR1 TSWWSYY and CDR2 QGS. Trimming removed 4 bases at V and 5 bases at J, with 5 bases between. The length of the CDR3 is 11 residues. CDR3 region: CALGAGDKLIF. The CDR3 DNA is TGTGCTCTTGGGGCTGGGGATAAACTCATCTTT.

The J gene is TRDJ2, the V gene TRDV1; TRDD3 matches at 9 bases. The CDR3 runs 22 residues. Germline V gives CDR1 TSWWSYY, CDR2 QGS. V was pared by 0 bases and J by 5 bases, with 22 bases of the junction left unmatched. The CDR3 nucleotides read TGTGCTCTTGGGGAACTACCTATTCGGAAGCCTGGGGGATTTTTTGAAACAGCACAACTCTTCTTT. Its translation is CALGELPIRKPGGFFETAQLFF.

V usage is TRDV1 and J usage is TRDJ1, with 12 bases fitting TRDD3. V gave up 2 bases and J gave up 0 bases; unmatched junction bases: 16. The germline gives CDR1 TSWWSYY, CDR2 QGS. The CDR3 loop spans 21 amino acids. CDR3 nucleotide sequence: TGTGCTCTTGGGGAAAGACTCTCAAAATACTGGGGGATACCGGACACCGATAAACTCATCTTT. Protein sequence: CALGERLSKYWGIPDTDKLIF.

The gene calls are TRDV1 and TRDJ1, with no clear D. The CDR3 covers 13 residues. CDR1 and CDR2 (germline): TSWWSYY, QGS. V lost 0 bases, J lost 7 bases, and 9 bases lay in between. The CDR3 DNA reads TGTGCTCTTGGGGAACTAGGACGGCTTAAACTCATCTTT. Residues: CALGELGRLKLIF.

The chain links TRDV1 to TRDJ1, with D possibly matching TRDD2 (5 bases). This CDR3 region has 19 residues. The ends were cut back, 0 bases at V and 1 base at J, with 21 bases in the middle. CDR1 TSWWSYY and CDR2 QGS come from the germline V gene. CDR3 sequence: CALGELALRPYNPTDKLIF. Written as DNA, the CDR3 is TGTGCTCTTGGGGAACTGGCCCTACGACCATACAACCCCACCGATAAACTCATCTTT.

The chain combines TRDV1 with TRDJ1; D is perhaps TRDD2 or TRDD3 (7 bases each). The germline V gene has CDR1 TSWWSYY and CDR2 QGS. V was pared by 2 bases and J by 0 bases, with 25 bases between. CDR3 length: 20 amino acids. DNA for the CDR3: TGTGCTCTTGGGGAAGAGGTTCCTACGTGCCTGGGGGCTAACACCGATAAACTCATCTTT. Encoded protein: CALGEEVPTCLGANTDKLIF.

The chain has TRDV1 and TRDJ1; 13 positions agree with TRDD3. The V gene end was trimmed by 1 base and the J gene end by 3 bases; junction bases not matched to a gene: 17. Germline assignment: CDR1 TSWWSYY and CDR2 QGS. The CDR3 is made up of 21 amino acids. Here the CDR3 DNA reads TGTGCTCTTGGGGAACACGTCCTAGAGGGATACTGGGGGATACGCTCCGATAAACTCATCTTT. Encoded protein: CALGEHVLEGYWGIRSDKLIF.

The rearrangement uses TRDV1 and TRDJ1; 9 nucleotides line up with TRDD3. The CDR3 sequence is 24 residues long. Trimming cost V 1 base and J 0 bases; bases outside gene matches: 27. Looked up from germline, CDR1 is TSWWSYY and CDR2 is QGS. DNA for the CDR3: TGTGCTCTTGGGGAACATATTTTGGGAGGCCTTCCCCATCTACTGGGGGACCACACCGATAAACTCATCTTT. It yields the protein CALGEHILGGLPHLLGDHTDKLIF.

V and J are TRDV1 and TRDJ1, with 7 bases aligning to TRDD3. J was trimmed by 0 bases and V by 5 bases; bases with no gene match: 27. The CDR3 length is 22 residues. Germline V CDR1 and CDR2: TSWWSYY, QGS. The CDR3 sequence: CALGKRFTTWRIRGWDTDKLIF. CDR3 DNA sequence: TGTGCTCTTGGGAAACGCTTTACTACGTGGAGGATACGGGGCTGGGACACCGATAAACTCATCTTT.

As regards this clone: Other nucleotide sequences in the sample specify the same CDR3. The genes are TRDV1 and TRDJ1; the match to TRDD3 covers 7 bases. Trimming at V came to 3 bases and at J to 0 bases, leaving 13 bases not matched to a gene. Germline CDR1 reads TSWWSYY; CDR2 reads QGS. The CDR3 runs to 18 residues. The CDR3 reads CALGDACSGGPYTDKLIF. The CDR3, as DNA: TGTGCTCTTGGGGATGCCTGTTCTGGGGGTCCTTACACCGATAAACTCATCTTT.

This clone has just a few counts. The V gene is TRDV1, the J gene TRDJ1; 11 bases are shared with TRDD3. CDR3 size: 23 residues. In germline, CDR1 is TSWWSYY, CDR2 QGS. V lost 0 bases, J lost 0 bases, and 21 bases stayed unmatched. CDR3 DNA sequence: TGTGCTCTTGGGGAACTACCTATCCCTAAATACTGGGGGATAAACCAGTACACCGATAAACTCATCTTT. Its protein is CALGELPIPKYWGINQYTDKLIF.